This T cell receptor beta chain was sequenced for a study of cytomegalovirus exposure and HLA in healthy donors. The PCR contained 60 Vbeta and 13 Jbeta primers. Clones were sequenced by immunoSEQ multiplex PCR, and TCRdb holds only the in-frame ones, with some missing. The table has about 230,000 clones, roughly 84% seen once. Study results and caveats: There were reportedly fewer N-insertions in an Asian-associated ancestry cluster than the approximately 670-donor mean, in a later analysis.

As regards this clone: Its antigen is currently unknown.

The sequenced material came from PBMCs. The sequence came from a human donor in good health.

The CDR3 loop is CASSLAIGTRAYEQYF. CDR3 nucleotide sequence: TGTGCCAGCAGCTTAGCTATAGGGACTAGGGCCTACGAGCAGTACTTC. The rearrangement joins TRBV7-2 to TRBJ2-7, with 8 bases that match TRBD2. Germline values: CDR1 SGHTA, CDR2 FQGNSA. The CDR3 contains 16 residues. Trimming removed 0 bases from V and 2 bases from J; junction bases left unmatched: 6. Looking up the rest from reference TRBV7-2 and TRBJ2-7 gives the full variable domain: GAGVSQSPSNKVTEKGKDVELRCDPISGHTALYWYRQSLGQGLEFLIYFQGNSAPDKSGLPSDRFSAERTGGSVSTLTIQRTQQEDSAVYLCASSLAIGTRAYEQYFGPGTRLTVT.